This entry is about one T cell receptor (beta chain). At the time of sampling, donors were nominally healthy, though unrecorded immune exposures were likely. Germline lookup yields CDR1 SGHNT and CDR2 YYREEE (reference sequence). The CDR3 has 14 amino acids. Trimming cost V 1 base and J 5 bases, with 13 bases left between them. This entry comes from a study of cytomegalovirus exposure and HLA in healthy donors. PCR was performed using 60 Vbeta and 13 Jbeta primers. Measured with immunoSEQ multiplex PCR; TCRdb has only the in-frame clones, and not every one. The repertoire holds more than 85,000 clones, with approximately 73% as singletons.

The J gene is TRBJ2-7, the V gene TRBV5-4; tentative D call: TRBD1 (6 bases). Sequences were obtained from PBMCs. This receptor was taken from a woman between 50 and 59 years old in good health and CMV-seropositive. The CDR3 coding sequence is TGTGCCAGCAGCTTGAACAGGGAAGGGGACGAGCAGTACTTC. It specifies CASSLNREGDEQYF.